A selection of T cell receptor beta chains follows, all from one sample in a study of T cell responses to AZD1222 COVID-19 vaccine. Data came from immunoSEQ multiplex PCR; TCRdb stores just in-frame clones and leaves some out. The sample comprises approximately 100,000 clones, 85% of which are singletons, and about 4.5% rests with the top ten. This material consisted of peripheral blood, taken 28 days after the second AZD1222 dose. These receptors all come from an adult who received the AZD1222 COVID-19 vaccine. Each CDR3 is given with its conserved first and last residue.

>12|TRBV29-1
CSVEEGVYGYTF
>15|TRBV19
CASSGGTVPSYEQYF
>18|TRBV6-2/TRBV6-3
CASSFRRPGTFSNQPQHF
>14|TRBV28
CASSNDVVGEKLFF
>14|TRBV2
CASSGEGLAMPQYF
>15|TRBV20-1
CSASGDRGRGETQYF
>16|TRBV28
CASTFPGGRVGNTIYF
>17|TRBV6-2/TRBV6-3
CASSYSRTSGSPYEQYF
>14|TRBV2
CASSETGDPQPQHF
>14|TRBV9
CASSEIATDGELFF
>11|TRBV20-1
CSARYYNEQFF
>14|TRBV5-1
CASSMTGLNTEAFF
>16|TRBV7-6
CASSLGPTGNLQPQHF
>13|TRBV5-1
CASSSTPTDSYTF
>17|TRBV7-8
CASRTPIRFRGADTQYF
>12|TRBV10-2
CASSPATGALFF
>14|TRBV9
CASRGNYSGNTIYF
>14|TRBV19
CASTRRGAAEKLFF
>14|TRBV7-9
CASSLGQGEETQYF
>14|TRBV10-2
CASSPDRQDYEQYF
>13|TRBV12-3/TRBV12-4
CASSFRDTGELFF
>15|TRBV3-1/TRBV3-2
CASSLRLADTDTQYF
>16|TRBV19
CASRTSGRGSTGELFF
>13|TRBV30
CAWIYGNTDTQYF
>14|TRBV9
CASSSDRGNQPQHF
>19|TRBV21-1
CASSNPTFGGPTGVNIQYF
>15|TRBV11-2
CASSFGERLQETQYF
>13|TRBV3-1/TRBV3-2
CASSQPNNNEQFF
>12|TRBV24-1
CATSAGNYGYTF
>14|TRBV5-1
CASSPGQLNEKLFF
>18|TRBV24-1
CATSDLHPDSHSNQPQHF
>16|TRBV2
CASMVEGVRSNSPLHF
>15|TRBV19
CAAGEGGTGGDGYTF
>14|TRBV7-8
CASSLEGSNQPQHF
>15|TRBV7-9
CASSYSGQLNTEAFF
>16|TRBV15
CATSRGLGQGPEKLFF
>15|TRBV19
CASSMTSGGQETQYF
>16|TRBV7-2
CASSRPKGGSGNTIYF
>18|TRBV19
CASSYTRTGSSYNSPLHF
>14|TRBV7-3
CASSKQGPVGELFF
>15|TRBV7-9
CASIPLGATNEKLFF
>14|TRBV5-5
CASRVGLYGNTIYF
>15|TRBV5-1
CASSFSGGLPYEQYF
>14|TRBV28
CASSLGSGRKAQYF
>11|TRBV20-1
CSASGNTEAFF
>15|TRBV6-2/TRBV6-3
CASSYRGRGNQPQHF